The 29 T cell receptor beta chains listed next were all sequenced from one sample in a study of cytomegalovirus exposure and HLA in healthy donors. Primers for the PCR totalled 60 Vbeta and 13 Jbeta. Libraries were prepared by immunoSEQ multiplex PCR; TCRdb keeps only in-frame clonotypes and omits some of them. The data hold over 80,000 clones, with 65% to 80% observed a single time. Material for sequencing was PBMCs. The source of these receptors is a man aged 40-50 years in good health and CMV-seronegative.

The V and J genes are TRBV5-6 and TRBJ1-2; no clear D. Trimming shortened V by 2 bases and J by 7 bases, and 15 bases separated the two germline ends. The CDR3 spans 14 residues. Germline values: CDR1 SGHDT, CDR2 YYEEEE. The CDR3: CASSFPYVAGGYTF. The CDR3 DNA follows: TGTGCCAGCAGCTTCCCCTACGTGGCGGGTGGCTACACCTTC.

The CDR3 DNA reads TGTGCCAGCAGCCAAGTTGCGACTAGCGGGGGCACCTACGAGCAGTACTTC. Translated, it gives CASSQVATSGGTYEQYF. The J gene is TRBJ2-7, the V gene TRBV4-2, with 12 bases aligning to TRBD2. This CDR3 spans 17 amino acids. Trimming at V came to 1 base and at J to 2 bases, leaving 6 bases not matched to a gene. Germline CDR1 reads LGHNA; CDR2 reads YNFKEQ.

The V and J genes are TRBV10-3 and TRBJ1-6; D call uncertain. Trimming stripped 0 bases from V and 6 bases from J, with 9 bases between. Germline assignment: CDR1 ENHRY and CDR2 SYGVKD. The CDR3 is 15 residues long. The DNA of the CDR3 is TGTGCCATCAGTGAGTCTACAGTTCCTAATTCACCCCTCCACTTT. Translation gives CAISESTVPNSPLHF.

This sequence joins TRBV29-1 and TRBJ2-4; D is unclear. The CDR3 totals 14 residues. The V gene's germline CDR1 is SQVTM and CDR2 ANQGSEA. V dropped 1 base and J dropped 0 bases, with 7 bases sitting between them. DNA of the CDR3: TGCAGCGTTGAAGCCCGGTTAGCCAAAAACATTCAGTACTTC. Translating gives CSVEARLAKNIQYF.

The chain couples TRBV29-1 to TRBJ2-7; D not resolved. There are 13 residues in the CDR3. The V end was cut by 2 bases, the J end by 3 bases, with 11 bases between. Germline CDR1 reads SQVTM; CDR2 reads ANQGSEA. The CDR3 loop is CSVERFGSYEQYF. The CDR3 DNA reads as TGCAGCGTTGAACGTTTCGGTAGCTACGAGCAGTACTTC.

In nucleotides, the CDR3 is TGCGCCAGCAGCTTCCAGGCAGGGACAGGGGAGACCCAGTACTTC. Its translation is CASSFQAGTGETQYF. The V call is TRBV5-1, the J call TRBJ2-5; 9 bases are a match to TRBD1. The CDR3 totals 15 residues. Per germline, CDR1 SGHRS and CDR2 YFSETQ. V shed 2 bases, J shed 5 bases, and the junction held 7 bases outside the gene matches.

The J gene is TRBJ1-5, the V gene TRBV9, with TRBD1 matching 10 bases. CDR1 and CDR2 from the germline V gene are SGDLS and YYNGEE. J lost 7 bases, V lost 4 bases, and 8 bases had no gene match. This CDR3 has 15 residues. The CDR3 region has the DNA TGTGCCAGCAGCCTAACAGGACAGGGGGAGCAGCCCCAGCATTTT. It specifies CASSLTGQGEQPQHF.

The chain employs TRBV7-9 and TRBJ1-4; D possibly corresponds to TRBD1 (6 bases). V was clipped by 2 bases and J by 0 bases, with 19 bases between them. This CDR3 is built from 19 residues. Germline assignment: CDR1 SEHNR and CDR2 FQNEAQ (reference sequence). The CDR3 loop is CASSLKRGGRLATNEKLFF. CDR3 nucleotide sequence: TGTGCCAGCAGCTTAAAGAGGGGGGGGCGCCTTGCAACTAATGAAAAACTGTTTTTT. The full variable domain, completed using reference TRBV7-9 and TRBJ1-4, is DTGVSQNPRHKITKRGQNVTFRCDPISEHNRLYWYRQTLGQGPEFLTYFQNEAQLEKSRLLSDRFSAERPKGSFSTLEIQRTEQGDSAMYLCASSLKRGGRLATNEKLFFGSGTQLSVL.

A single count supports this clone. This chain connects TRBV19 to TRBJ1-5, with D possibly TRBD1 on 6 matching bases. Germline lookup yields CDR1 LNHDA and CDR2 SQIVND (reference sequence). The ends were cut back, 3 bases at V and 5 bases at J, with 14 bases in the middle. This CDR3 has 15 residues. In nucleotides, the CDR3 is TGTGCCAGTAGTATGTCAGGGGTTGGTTATCAGCCCCAGCATTTT. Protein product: CASSMSGVGYQPQHF.

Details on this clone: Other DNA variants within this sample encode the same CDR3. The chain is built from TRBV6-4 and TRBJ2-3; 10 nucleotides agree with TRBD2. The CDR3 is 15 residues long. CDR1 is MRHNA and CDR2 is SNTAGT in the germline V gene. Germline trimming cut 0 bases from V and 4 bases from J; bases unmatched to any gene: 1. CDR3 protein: CASSDSAGGPDTQYF. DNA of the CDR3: TGTGCCAGCAGTGACTCAGCGGGGGGGCCAGATACGCAGTATTTT.

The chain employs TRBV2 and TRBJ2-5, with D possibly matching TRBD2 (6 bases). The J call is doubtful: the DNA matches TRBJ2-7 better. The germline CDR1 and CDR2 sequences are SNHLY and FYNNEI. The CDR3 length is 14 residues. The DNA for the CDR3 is TGTGCCAGCAGCCGGGGGAGTACTTCCTACGAGCAGTACTTC. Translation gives CASSRGSTSYEQYF.

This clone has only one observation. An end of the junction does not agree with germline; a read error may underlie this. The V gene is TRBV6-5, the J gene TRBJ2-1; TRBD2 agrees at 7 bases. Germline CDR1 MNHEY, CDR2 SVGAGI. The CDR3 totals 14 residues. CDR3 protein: CASSYLSTAGDFVF. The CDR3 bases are TGTGCCAGCAGTTACTTATCGACGGCGGGGGACTTTGTCTTC.

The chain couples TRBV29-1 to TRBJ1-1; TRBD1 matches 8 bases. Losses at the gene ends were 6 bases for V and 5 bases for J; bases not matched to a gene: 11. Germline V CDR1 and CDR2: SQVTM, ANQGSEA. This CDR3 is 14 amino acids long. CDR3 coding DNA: TGCAGCGTGATTGACAGGGGCCGGGGGACTGAAGCTTTCTTT. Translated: CSVIDRGRGTEAFF.

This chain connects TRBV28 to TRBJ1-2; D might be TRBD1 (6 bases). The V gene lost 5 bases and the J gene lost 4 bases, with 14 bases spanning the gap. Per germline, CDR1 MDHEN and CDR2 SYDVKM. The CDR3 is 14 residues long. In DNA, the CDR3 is TGTGCCAGCAGTCCGGGACAATTAGGCTATGGCTACACCTTC. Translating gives CASSPGQLGYGYTF.

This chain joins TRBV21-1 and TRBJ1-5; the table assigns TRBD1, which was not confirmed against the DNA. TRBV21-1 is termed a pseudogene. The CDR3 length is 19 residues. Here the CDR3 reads CASSNPPDRTLYSNQPQHF. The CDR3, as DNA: TGTGCCAGCAGCAACCCCCCCGACAGGACTCTCTATAGCAATCAGCCCCAGCATTTT.

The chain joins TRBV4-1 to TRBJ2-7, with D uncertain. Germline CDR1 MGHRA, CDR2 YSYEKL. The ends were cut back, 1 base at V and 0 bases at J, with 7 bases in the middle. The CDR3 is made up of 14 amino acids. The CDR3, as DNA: TGCGCCAGCAGCCAAGTCTATACCTCCTACGAGCAGTACTTC. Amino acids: CASSQVYTSYEQYF.

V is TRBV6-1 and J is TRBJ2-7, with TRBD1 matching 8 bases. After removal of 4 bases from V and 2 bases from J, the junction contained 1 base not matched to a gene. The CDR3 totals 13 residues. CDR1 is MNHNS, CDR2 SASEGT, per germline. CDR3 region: CASSGDRTYEQYF. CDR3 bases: TGTGCCAGCAGTGGGGACAGGACCTACGAGCAGTACTTC.

CDR3 loop: CASSTRGGELFF. The CDR3 nucleotides read TGTGCCAGTAGTACCAGGGGGGGGGAGCTGTTTTTT. The rearrangement joins TRBV19 to TRBJ2-2, with 7 bases fitting TRBD1. From germline, CDR1 is LNHDA and CDR2 SQIVND (reference sequence). The CDR3 consists of 12 residues. With 4 bases clipped from V and 8 bases from J, the junction kept 1 base outside the gene matches.

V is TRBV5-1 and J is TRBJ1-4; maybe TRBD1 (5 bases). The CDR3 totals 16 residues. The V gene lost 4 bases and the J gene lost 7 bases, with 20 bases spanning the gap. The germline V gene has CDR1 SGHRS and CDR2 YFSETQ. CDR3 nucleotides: TGCGCCAGCAGCGCCCGGGTCGGGGGAGGGAGTGAAAAACTGTTTTTT. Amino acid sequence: CASSARVGGGSEKLFF.

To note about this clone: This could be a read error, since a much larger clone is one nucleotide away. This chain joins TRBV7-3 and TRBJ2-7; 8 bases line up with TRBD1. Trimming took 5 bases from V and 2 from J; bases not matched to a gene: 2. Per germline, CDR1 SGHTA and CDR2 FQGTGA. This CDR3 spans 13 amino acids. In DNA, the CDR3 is TGTGCCAGCAGCCGGGGACAGGCCTACGAGCAGTACTTC. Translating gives CASSRGQAYEQYF.

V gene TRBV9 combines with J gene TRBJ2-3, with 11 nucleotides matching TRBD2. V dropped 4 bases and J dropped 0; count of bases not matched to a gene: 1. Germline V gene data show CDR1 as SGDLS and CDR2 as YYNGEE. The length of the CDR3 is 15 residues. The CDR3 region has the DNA TGTGCCAGCAGCCCTAGCGGGGGGAGCACAGATACGCAGTATTTT. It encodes CASSPSGGSTDTQYF.

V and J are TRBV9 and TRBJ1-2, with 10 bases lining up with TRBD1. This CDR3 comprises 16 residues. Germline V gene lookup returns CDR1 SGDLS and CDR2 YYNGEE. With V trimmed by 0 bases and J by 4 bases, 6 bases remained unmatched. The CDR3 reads CASSVDGTGVGYGYTF. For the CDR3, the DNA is TGTGCCAGCAGCGTAGATGGGACAGGGGTGGGCTATGGCTACACCTTC.

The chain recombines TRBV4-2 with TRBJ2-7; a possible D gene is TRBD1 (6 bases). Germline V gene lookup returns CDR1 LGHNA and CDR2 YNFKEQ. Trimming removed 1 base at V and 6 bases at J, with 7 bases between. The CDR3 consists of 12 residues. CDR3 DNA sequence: TGTGCCAGCAGCCAAGGGACAGCCGAGCAGTACTTC. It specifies CASSQGTAEQYF.

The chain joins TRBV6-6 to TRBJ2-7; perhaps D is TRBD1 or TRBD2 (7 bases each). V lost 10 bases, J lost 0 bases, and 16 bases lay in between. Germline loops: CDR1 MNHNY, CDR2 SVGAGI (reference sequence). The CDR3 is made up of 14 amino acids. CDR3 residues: CATRGGISSYEQYF. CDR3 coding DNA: TGTGCCACCAGGGGGGGGATTAGCTCCTACGAGCAGTACTTC.

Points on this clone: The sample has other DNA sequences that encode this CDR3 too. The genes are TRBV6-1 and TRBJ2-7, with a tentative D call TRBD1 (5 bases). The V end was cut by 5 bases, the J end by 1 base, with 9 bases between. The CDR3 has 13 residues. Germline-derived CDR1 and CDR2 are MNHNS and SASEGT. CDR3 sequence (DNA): TGTGCCAGCAGTAAAACAGGATCCTACGAGCAGTACTTC. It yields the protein CASSKTGSYEQYF.

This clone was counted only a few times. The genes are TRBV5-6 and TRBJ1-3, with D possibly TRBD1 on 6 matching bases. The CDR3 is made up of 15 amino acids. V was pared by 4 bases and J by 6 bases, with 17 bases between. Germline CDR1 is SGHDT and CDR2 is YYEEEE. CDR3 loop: CASSPRGGAENTIYF. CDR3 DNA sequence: TGTGCCAGCAGCCCTAGGGGGGGGGCTGAAAACACCATATATTTT.

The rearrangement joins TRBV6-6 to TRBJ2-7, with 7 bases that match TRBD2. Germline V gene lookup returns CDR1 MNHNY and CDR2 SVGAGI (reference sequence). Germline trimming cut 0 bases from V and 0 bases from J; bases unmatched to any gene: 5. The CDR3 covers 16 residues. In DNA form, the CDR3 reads TGTGCCAGCAGTTACTCGGGGGGGGAAAGCTCCTACGAGCAGTACTTC. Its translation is CASSYSGGESSYEQYF.

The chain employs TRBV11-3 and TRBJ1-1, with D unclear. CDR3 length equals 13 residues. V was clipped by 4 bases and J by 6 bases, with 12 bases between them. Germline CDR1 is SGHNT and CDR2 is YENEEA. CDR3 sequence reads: CASSSDLRAEAFF. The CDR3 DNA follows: TGTGCCAGCAGCTCCGATCTTCGGGCTGAAGCTTTCTTT.

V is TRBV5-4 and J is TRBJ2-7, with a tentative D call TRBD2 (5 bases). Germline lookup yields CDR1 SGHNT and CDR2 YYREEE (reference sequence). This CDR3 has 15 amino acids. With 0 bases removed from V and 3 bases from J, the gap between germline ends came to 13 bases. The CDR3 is CASSLESGRVYEQYF. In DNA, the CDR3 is TGTGCCAGCAGCTTGGAGTCGGGAAGGGTCTACGAGCAGTACTTC.